The T cell receptor (beta chain) under discussion was sequenced for a study of blood T cells in healthy people across ages. The authors ran a second PCR of about 6 to 11 cycles using a sample-barcoded 5' primer and a J-beta primer mix. A single record per CDR3 protein comes from TCRdb applying MiXCR to the 5' RACE reads. The sample records hundreds of thousands of distinct CDR3 sequences, 40% to 65% being singletons. Turning to this clonotype: As yet, its antigen is unknown.

Study results and caveats: Relative to aged donors, long-lived donors carried more naive CD4+ cells and displayed higher diversity.

The clonotype originates from a woman of 80 years or more in good health. The sequencing sample was made of blood.

The CDR3 loop reads CASSLAYNTEAFF. The CDR3 DNA reads as TGTGCCAGCAGCTTAGCCTATAACACTGAAGCTTTCTTT. This sequence joins TRBV11-3 and TRBJ1-1, with D uncertain. The CDR3 has 13 amino acids. The V end lost 1 base, the J end lost 2 bases, and 5 bases lay between the germline ends. CDR1 and CDR2 (germline): SGHNT, YENEEA.